One T cell receptor beta chain is described in this entry. Its target is unknown. This record comes from a study of cytomegalovirus exposure and HLA in healthy donors. On the study more broadly: Early released data had tens of millions of unique TCRs, all coming from HLA-typed donors.

Notes on the study in general: Usually a TCR sequence was rare, but some public TCRs were found in many donors. Prior analysis indicated that the majority of TCR beta V segments exhibited productivity approximately 87% or approximately 30% of the time.

Germline loops: CDR1 SGHVS, CDR2 FNYEAQ. The CDR3 loop spans 14 amino acids. Trimming removed 5 bases at V and 4 bases at J, with 14 bases between. The study ran its PCR with 60 Vbeta and 13 Jbeta primers. Data came from immunoSEQ multiplex PCR; TCRdb stores just in-frame clones and leaves some out. Of 180,000 or so clones listed, 76% are singletons. Nominally healthy donors provided the samples, though records likely missed some immune exposures. Material: PBMCs. The chain recombines TRBV7-6 with TRBJ1-1; possible D gene TRBD1, 6 bases. This receptor was identified in a man aged 18 to 30 in good health and CMV-seronegative. The CDR3 bases are TGTGCCAGCAGCCGGGGACGAGGGGGCACTGAAGCTTTCTTT. Translated, it gives CASSRGRGGTEAFF.